The 3 T cell receptor beta chains reported below all come from one sample, sequenced in a study of CD4 T cells in relation to SARS-CoV-2 and coronaviruses. Assay: immunoSEQ multiplex PCR; the TCRdb copy retains only in-frame clones and omits some. The sample shows 15,000 to 20,000 clones, approximately 82% of them seen only once. CD4+ T cells from unexposed donors were obtained before the COVID-19 pandemic (2011-2018). After roughly ten days of culture, CD4+ T cells were isolated. The antigens for these receptors are not known. The source material was CD4+ T cells from PBMCs, cultured in vitro. These receptors all stem from a human donor in good health.

This clone was found once. The rearrangement joins TRBV19 to TRBJ1-2, with TRBD1 matching over 8 bases. J gave up 3 bases and V 7 bases, and 1 base lay outside the gene matches. This CDR3 is built from 12 residues. CDR1 LNHDA and CDR2 SQIVND come from the germline V gene (reference sequence). This chain's CDR3 is CASKQGDYGYTF. CDR3 coding DNA: TGTGCCAGTAAACAGGGGGACTATGGCTACACCTTC.

V and J are TRBV20-1 and TRBJ2-5; no reliable D call. The V gene lost 3 bases and the J gene lost 0 bases, with 2 bases spanning the gap. The CDR3 loop spans 11 amino acids. Germline CDR1 and CDR2: DFQATT and SNEGSKA (reference sequence). The CDR3 loop is CSASNQETQYF. The CDR3 DNA follows: TGCAGTGCTAGTAACCAAGAGACCCAGTACTTC.

The chain recombines TRBV24-1 with TRBJ2-7, with D unresolved. The CDR3 is 16 residues long. V lost 12 bases and J lost 6, with 29 bases in between. CDR1 and CDR2 from the germline V gene are KGHDR and SFDVKD. This CDR3 reads CASYKKKPRRAAEQYF. As DNA, the CDR3 is TGTGCCTCCTATAAAAAAAAGCCCCGGAGAGCTGCCGAGCAGTACTTC.